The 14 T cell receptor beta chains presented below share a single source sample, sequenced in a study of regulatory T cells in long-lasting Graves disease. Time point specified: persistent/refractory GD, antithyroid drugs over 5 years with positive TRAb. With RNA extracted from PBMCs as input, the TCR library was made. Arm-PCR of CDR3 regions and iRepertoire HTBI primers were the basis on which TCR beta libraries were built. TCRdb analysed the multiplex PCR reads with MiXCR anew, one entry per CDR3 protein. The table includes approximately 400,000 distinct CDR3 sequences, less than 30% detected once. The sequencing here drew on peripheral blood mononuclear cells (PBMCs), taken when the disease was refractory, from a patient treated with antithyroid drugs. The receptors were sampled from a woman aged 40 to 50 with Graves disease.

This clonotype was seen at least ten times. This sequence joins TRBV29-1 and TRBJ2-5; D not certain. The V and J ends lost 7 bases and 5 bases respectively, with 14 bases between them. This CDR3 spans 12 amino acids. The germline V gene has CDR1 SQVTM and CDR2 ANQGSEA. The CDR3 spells CSAPQGVETQYF. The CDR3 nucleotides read TGCAGCGCCCCACAAGGAGTGGAGACCCAGTACTTC.

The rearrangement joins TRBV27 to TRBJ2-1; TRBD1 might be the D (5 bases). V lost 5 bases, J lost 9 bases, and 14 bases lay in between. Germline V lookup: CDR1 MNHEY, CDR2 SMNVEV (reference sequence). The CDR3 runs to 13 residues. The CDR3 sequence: CASSTLDSFEQFF. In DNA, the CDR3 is TGTGCCAGCAGTACTCTCGACAGCTTTGAGCAGTTCTTC.

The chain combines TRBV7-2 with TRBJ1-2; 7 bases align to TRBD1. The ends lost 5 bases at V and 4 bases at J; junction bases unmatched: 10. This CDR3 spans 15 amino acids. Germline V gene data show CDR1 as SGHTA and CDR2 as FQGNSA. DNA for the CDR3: TGTGCCAGCAGCCTCAACCAGGGGGATGGCTATGGCTACACCTTC. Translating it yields CASSLNQGDGYGYTF. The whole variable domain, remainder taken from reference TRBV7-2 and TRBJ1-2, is GAGVSQSPSNKVTEKGKDVELRCDPISGHTALYWYRQSLGQGLEFLIYFQGNSAPDKSGLPSDRFSAERTGGSVSTLTIQRTQQEDSAVYLCASSLNQGDGYGYTFGSGTRLTVV.

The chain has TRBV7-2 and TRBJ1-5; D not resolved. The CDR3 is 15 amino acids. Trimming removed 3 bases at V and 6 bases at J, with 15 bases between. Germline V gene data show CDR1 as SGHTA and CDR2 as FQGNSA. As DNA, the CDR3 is TGTGCCAGCAGCTTGTCCTTCCCGGCGGTTCAGCCCCAGCATTTT. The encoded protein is CASSLSFPAVQPQHF. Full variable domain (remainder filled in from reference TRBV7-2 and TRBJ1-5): GAGVSQSPSNKVTEKGKDVELRCDPISGHTALYWYRQSLGQGLEFLIYFQGNSAPDKSGLPSDRFSAERTGGSVSTLTIQRTQQEDSAVYLCASSLSFPAVQPQHFGDGTRLSIL.

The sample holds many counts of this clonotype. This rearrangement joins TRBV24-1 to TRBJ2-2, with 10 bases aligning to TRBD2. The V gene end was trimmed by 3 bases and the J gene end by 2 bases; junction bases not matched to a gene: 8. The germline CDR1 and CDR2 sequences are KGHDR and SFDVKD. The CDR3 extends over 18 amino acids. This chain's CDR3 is CATSDVTSGDPNTGELFF. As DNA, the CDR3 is TGTGCCACCAGTGATGTTACTAGCGGGGACCCAAACACCGGGGAGCTGTTTTTT.

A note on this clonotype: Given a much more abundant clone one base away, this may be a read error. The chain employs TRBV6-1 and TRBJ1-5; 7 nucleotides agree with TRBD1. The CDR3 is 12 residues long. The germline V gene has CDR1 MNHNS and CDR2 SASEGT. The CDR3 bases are TGTGCCGGCAGTGACAGGGCCCAGCCCCAGCATTTT. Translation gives CAGSDRAQPQHF.

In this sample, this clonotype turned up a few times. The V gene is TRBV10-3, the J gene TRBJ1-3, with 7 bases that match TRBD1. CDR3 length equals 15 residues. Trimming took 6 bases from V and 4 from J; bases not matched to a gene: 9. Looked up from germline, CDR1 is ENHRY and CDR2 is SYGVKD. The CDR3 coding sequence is TGTGCCATCAGGGGATCCGGGACAGTGGGAAACACCATATATTTT. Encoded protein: CAIRGSGTVGNTIYF.

This CDR3 is CASSSSGEGTDTQYF. Written as DNA, the CDR3 is TGTGCCAGCAGTTCTAGCGGGGAGGGCACAGATACGCAGTATTTT. The V and J genes are TRBV28 and TRBJ2-3, with 9 bases fitting TRBD2. The trim removed 4 bases at V and 1 base at J, leaving 3 bases unmatched. Germline CDR1 MDHEN, CDR2 SYDVKM. This CDR3 has 15 residues.

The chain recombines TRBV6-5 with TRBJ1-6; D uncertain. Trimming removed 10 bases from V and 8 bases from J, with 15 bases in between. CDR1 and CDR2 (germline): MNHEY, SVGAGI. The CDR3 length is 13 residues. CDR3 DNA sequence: TGTGCCATCGTCCGATCCTGGGATTCACCCCTCCACTTT. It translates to CAIVRSWDSPLHF.

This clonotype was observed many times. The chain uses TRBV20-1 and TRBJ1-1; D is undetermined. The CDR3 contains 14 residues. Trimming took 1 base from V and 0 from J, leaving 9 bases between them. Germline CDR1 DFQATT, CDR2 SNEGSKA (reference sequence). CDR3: CSARAVRVNTEAFF. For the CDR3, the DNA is TGCAGTGCTAGAGCTGTCCGCGTGAACACTGAAGCTTTCTTT.

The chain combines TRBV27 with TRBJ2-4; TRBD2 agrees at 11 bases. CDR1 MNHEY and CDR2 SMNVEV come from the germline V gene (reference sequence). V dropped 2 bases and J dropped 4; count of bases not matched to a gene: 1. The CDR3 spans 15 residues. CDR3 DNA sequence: TGTGCCAGCAGTTTACTAGCGGGGGGAAAAAACATTCAGTACTTC. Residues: CASSLLAGGKNIQYF.

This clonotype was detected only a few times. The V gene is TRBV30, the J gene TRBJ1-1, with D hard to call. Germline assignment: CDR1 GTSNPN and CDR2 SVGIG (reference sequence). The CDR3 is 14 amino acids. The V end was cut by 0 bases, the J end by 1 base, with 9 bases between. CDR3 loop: CAWSVERPNTEAFF. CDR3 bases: TGTGCCTGGAGTGTAGAGAGACCGAACACTGAAGCTTTCTTT.

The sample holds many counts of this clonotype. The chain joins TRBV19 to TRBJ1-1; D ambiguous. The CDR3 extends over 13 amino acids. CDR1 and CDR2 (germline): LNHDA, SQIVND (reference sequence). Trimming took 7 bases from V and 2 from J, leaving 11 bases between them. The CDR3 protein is CASMYSRNTEAFF. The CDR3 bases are TGTGCCAGTATGTACTCCAGAAACACTGAAGCTTTCTTT.

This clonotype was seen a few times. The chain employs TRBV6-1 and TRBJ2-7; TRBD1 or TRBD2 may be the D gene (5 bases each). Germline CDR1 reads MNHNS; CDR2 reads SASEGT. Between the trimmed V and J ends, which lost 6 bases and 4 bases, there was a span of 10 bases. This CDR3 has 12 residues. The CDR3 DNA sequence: TGTGCCAGCAGCGTCAGGGAGTACGAGCAGTACTTC. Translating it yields CASSVREYEQYF.